What follows describes a single TCR beta chain. This clonotype turned up a few times. The clone's antigen remains unknown. No clone much larger than this one lies a single base away; base qualities are absent. A distance of 15 bases separates the germline ends of V and J, which lose 0 bases and 0 bases respectively. CDR1 and CDR2 are read off the germline V gene as LGHNA and YNFKEQ. From the cysteine through the phenylalanine, the CDR3 covers 18 amino acids. The DNA shown is the 54-base CDR3, in frame from base 1. TCRdb shows the sequencer as Illumina NovaSeq 6000. Synthesis of TCR cDNA relied on 5'RACE template switching, a step that introduced a universal primer site along with unique molecular identifiers. Priming of cDNA synthesis was performed from both the TCR alpha and TCR beta constant segments. Two PCR steps were used to amplify libraries, with sample barcodes and sequencing adapters being added in the second step. Sequencing of libraries was performed on Illumina HiSeq 2500 (2x100 bp) or NovaSeq (2x150 bp). From the authors' description of their analysis: MIGEC was used to demultiplex reads and collapse the reads into UMI consensus sequences, and MiXCR was used for V(D)J alignment. Clonotypes responding to the vaccine were identified with edgeR on replicate PBMC samples, with the criteria of FDR below 0.01 and a log2 fold change above 5 up to day 15. CD4 or CD8 identity was assigned to each bulk clonotype according to whether the clonotype was present at higher abundance in the sequenced CD4 repertoire or the sequenced CD8 repertoire. TCRdb trimmed public reads at Q25 via fastp, called clones via MiXCR and kept in-frame beta chains. CDR3 protein sequences are deduplicated, and each keeps its most common genes and DNA. V and J calls and clone size were set by TCRdb, not the authors. Within this sample are a few hundred thousand distinct CDR3 sequences, with approximately 4.3% of them counted one time only. The ten most abundant clones make up approximately 19% of the sample.

The data were taken from a study of T cells after yellow fever vaccination (dated by TCRdb to between 2018 and 2021). About the investigation overall: The SMART-Seq v4 Ultra Low Input RNA kit was used to prepare libraries from fractions with low cell numbers. To track T-cell clones before and after primary and booster YFV17D yellow fever vaccination, bulk TCR alpha and beta repertoires were sequenced longitudinally. Two healthy male donors, one aged 18 to 30 and one aged 30 to 40 years, were included in the cohort. Blood samples were taken at several timepoints before and after primary and secondary immunization, and bulk PBMC replicates and cell subsets were isolated.

This specimen's treatment or condition label, interpreted: live attenuated yellow fever vaccine strain. Two biological replicates of bulk PBMCs were collected at each blood-draw timepoint. PBMCs were isolated from peripheral blood using a standard Ficoll-Paque protocol. RNA was extracted with TriZol from bulk PBMCs, CD4 and CD8 fractions, and dextramer-positive and dextramer-negative fractions. General conclusions and limits of the study: Because abundant contaminating clonotypes from the bulk population could be contained in FACS-sorted repertoires, computational filtering was required. Most clones expanded after primary vaccination (about 95% of CD4 and over 80% of CD8) were re-detected after the booster, suggesting that broad memory maintenance occurred. Because the study included only a couple of donors, the extent to which the findings can be generalized is limited. Compared with the primary T-cell response, the secondary T-cell response was faster but weaker, reaching its peak on day 5 rather than on day 15. A small share of clonotypes was detected in both CD4 and CD8 compartments, with the overlap likely arising from convergent recombination.

The sample consisted of PBMCs, taken 15 days after the yellow fever booster vaccination. Here the chain combines TRBV4-2 and TRBJ1-3, with no D gene named confidently. The receptor's source is a man aged 18 to 30 who received the YFV17D yellow fever vaccine. The nucleotide sequence reads TGTGCCAGCAGCCAAGAATGGGTCCAAGCCGGCTCTGGAAACACCATATATTTT. It encodes CASSQEWVQAGSGNTIYF.